This TCR beta chain appears in the sequencing data of a study of cytomegalovirus exposure and HLA in healthy donors. Study-level findings and limits: A later analysis found that most CMV-associated TCR beta chains appeared HLA-restricted.

Healthy donors of bone marrow made up the group. With regard to this clone: As yet, its antigen is unknown.

The CDR3 covers 16 residues. Trimming removed 1 base from V and 4 bases from J; junction bases left unmatched: 6. Germline V lookup: CDR1 MGHRA, CDR2 YSYEKL. Amplification used 60 Vbeta primers and 13 Jbeta primers. The protocol was immunoSEQ multiplex PCR, while the TCRdb copy is restricted to in-frame clones and leaves out a portion. The sample table includes about 200,000 clones. The J gene is TRBJ2-2, the V gene TRBV4-1; TRBD2 agrees at 7 bases. The clonotype comes from a girl between 2 and 10 years old in good health and CMV-seropositive. The sample was PBMCs. The CDR3 DNA reads as TGCGCCAGCAGCCAAGGGATTAGCGGGCCCACCGGGGAGCTGTTTTTT. It is translated as CASSQGISGPTGELFF.